Listed here are 32 T cell receptor beta chains from one sample, sequenced in a study of long-term antiretroviral therapy in people with HIV. Run at survey level, the immunoSEQ assay was version v3.0. Clones were read by immunoSEQ multiplex PCR, and TCRdb kept only the in-frame ones, dropping some. The data show roughly 20,000 clones, with 76% seen just once and approximately 10% held by the top ten. The specimen was unsorted PBMCs, collected 0.5 years before starting antiretroviral therapy. Receptors originate from a man younger than 35 with HIV.

The chain employs TRBV4-2 and TRBJ2-7; no reliable D call. CDR1 and CDR2 from the germline V gene are LGHNA and YNFKEQ. The V end was cut by 1 base, the J end by 3 bases, with 13 bases between. The CDR3 has 15 amino acids. The CDR3 bases are TGTGCCAGCAGCCAAGCTCCCCGGCCGGACTACGAGCAGTACTTC. It encodes CASSQAPRPDYEQYF.

The genes are TRBV27 and TRBJ1-4; unclear D gene. In germline, CDR1 is MNHEY, CDR2 SMNVEV (reference sequence). The CDR3 runs to 14 residues. Trimming shortened V by 6 bases and J by 6 bases, and 14 bases separated the two germline ends. This chain's CDR3 is CASRKVGVYEKLFF. The CDR3 DNA sequence: TGTGCCAGCAGAAAGGTTGGGGTTTATGAAAAACTGTTTTTT.

The CDR3 DNA sequence: TGTGCTAGTGGTTTGGTAAGGTTGAAAATTCCAGGGAACAACACTGAAGCTTTCTTT. It is translated as CASGLVRLKIPGNNTEAFF. The rearrangement links TRBV12-5 to TRBJ1-1; TRBD1 might be the D (5 bases). Germline V gene data show CDR1 as LGHNT and CDR2 as FRNRAP. V shed 0 bases and J shed 2 bases, with 22 bases lying between them. The length of the CDR3 is 19 residues.

The V call is TRBV6-7, the J call TRBJ2-7; D may match TRBD1 or TRBD2 (6 bases each). TRBV6-7 is identified as an open reading frame with a role that is uncertain. The CDR3 is made up of 15 amino acids. V was pared by 0 bases and J by 1 base, with 10 bases between. The CDR3 region is CASSYSRGHSYEQYF. Here the CDR3 DNA reads TGTGCCAGCAGTTACTCACGGGGGCATTCCTACGAGCAGTACTTC.

Written as DNA, the CDR3 is TGCAGCGTTGAAGGGGGGGCGGTTGTCTCTATGAACACTGAAGCTTTCTTT. Translated: CSVEGGAVVSMNTEAFF. V gene TRBV29-1 combines with J gene TRBJ1-1, with D perhaps TRBD1 (6 bases). CDR1 SQVTM and CDR2 ANQGSEA come from the germline V gene. V lost 1 base and J 0 bases, leaving 18 bases between the germline ends. This CDR3 comprises 17 residues.

This clone was seen only a few times. This rearrangement joins TRBV19 to TRBJ1-5; weak D call: TRBD1 (6 bases). V was pared by 6 bases and J by 1 base, with 10 bases between. CDR1 LNHDA and CDR2 SQIVND come from the germline V gene (reference sequence). This CDR3 comprises 14 residues. The CDR3 is CASRQGMSNQPQHF. The CDR3 DNA is TGTGCCAGTAGGCAGGGGATGAGCAATCAGCCCCAGCATTTT.

The DNA of the CDR3 is TGTGCCAGCAGCCCAGGGTCTAGCTCCTACGAGCAGTACTTC. Its protein is CASSPGSSSYEQYF. This chain connects TRBV7-2 to TRBJ2-7; weak D call: TRBD1 (5 bases). This CDR3 has 14 residues. Germline V CDR1 and CDR2: SGHTA, FQGNSA. Trimming took 5 bases from V and 0 from J, leaving 11 bases between them.

This clone has only a few counts. V and J are TRBV25-1 and TRBJ2-7, with D perhaps matching TRBD1 (6 bases). V lost 3 bases and J lost 4, with 16 bases in between. CDR3 length equals 15 residues. Germline assignment: CDR1 MGHDK and CDR2 SYGVNS. The chain's CDR3 is CASSESGQGLYEQYF. The CDR3 DNA is TGTGCCAGCAGTGAGTCAGGGCAGGGGTTGTACGAGCAGTACTTC.

The rearrangement uses TRBV2 and TRBJ2-2; 8 bases are shared with TRBD2. The V segment lost 6 bases and the J segment 0 bases; nucleotides outside the gene matches: 6. The germline CDR1 and CDR2 sequences are SNHLY and FYNNEI. CDR3 length: 16 amino acids. CDR3 in amino acids: CASRVSGKTNTGELFF. DNA for the CDR3: TGTGCCAGCAGAGTTAGCGGGAAAACGAACACCGGGGAGCTGTTTTTT.

This clone appeared once. The gene calls are TRBV7-2 and TRBJ1-2, with D unresolved. Trimming stripped 1 base from V and 4 bases from J, with 10 bases between. The CDR3 consists of 14 residues. Germline V gene sequence: CDR1 SGHTA, CDR2 FQGNSA. The CDR3 nucleotides are TGTGCCAGCAGCTTAGAATGGGAAATCTATGGCTACACCTTC. This gives the protein CASSLEWEIYGYTF.

J is TRBJ1-2 and V is TRBV19, with 8 positions matching TRBD1. The CDR3 runs 15 residues. V lost 5 bases, J lost 4 bases, and 9 bases stayed unmatched. Germline loops: CDR1 LNHDA, CDR2 SQIVND (reference sequence). The CDR3 is CASSHGEDRAYGYTF. The CDR3 DNA reads TGTGCCAGTAGTCACGGAGAGGACAGGGCCTATGGCTACACCTTC.

The chain uses TRBV6-5 and TRBJ2-7, with D perhaps matching TRBD1 (5 bases). The CDR3 consists of 14 residues. V was pared by 2 bases and J by 4 bases, with 12 bases between. Germline values: CDR1 MNHEY, CDR2 SVGAGI. The DNA for the CDR3 is TGTGCCAGCAGTTACAGAGGCAGGGTATACGAGCAGTACTTC. Translating gives CASSYRGRVYEQYF.

The rearrangement joins TRBV19 to TRBJ2-2; 8 bases are a match to TRBD1. Germline V gene lookup returns CDR1 LNHDA and CDR2 SQIVND (reference sequence). This CDR3 contains 15 residues. The trim removed 8 bases at V and 5 bases at J, leaving 10 bases unmatched. The DNA for the CDR3 is TGTGCCAGTTTCTTCAGGGGGCTCTCGACCGGGGAGCTGTTTTTT. It is translated as CASFFRGLSTGELFF.

This clone was detected once. The chain joins TRBV7-9 to TRBJ2-7, with 11 bases that match TRBD2. The CDR3 contains 15 residues. V trimming: 3 bases; J trimming: 3 bases; junction bases outside the gene matches: 4. Germline lookup yields CDR1 SEHNR and CDR2 FQNEAQ (reference sequence). The DNA of the CDR3 is TGTGCCAGCAGCTTGACAGGGACTAGCGGCTACGAGCAGTACTTC. Its protein product is CASSLTGTSGYEQYF. The variable domain in full, completed from reference TRBV7-9 and TRBJ2-7, reads DTGVSQNPRHKITKRGQNVTFRCDPISEHNRLYWYRQTLGQGPEFLTYFQNEAQLEKSRLLSDRFSAERPKGSFSTLEIQRTEQGDSAMYLCASSLTGTSGYEQYFGPGTRLTVT.

This sequence joins TRBV6-1 and TRBJ2-7; 9 nucleotides agree with TRBD1. The CDR3 contains 14 residues. CDR1 and CDR2 (germline): MNHNS, SASEGT. Trimming removed 4 bases from V and 4 bases from J; junction bases left unmatched: 5. The CDR3 bases are TGTGCCAGCAGTGTCGGGACAGGGTTATACGAGCAGTACTTC. This translates into CASSVGTGLYEQYF.

The chain combines TRBV9 with TRBJ2-7; perhaps D is TRBD1 or TRBD2 (5 bases each). Germline loops: CDR1 SGDLS, CDR2 YYNGEE. This CDR3 region has 15 residues. Trimming took 2 bases from V and 1 from J, leaving 13 bases between them. In nucleotides, the CDR3 is TGTGCCAGCAGCGTGGGGGTGGCAGCGTCCTACGAGCAGTACTTC. This codes for CASSVGVAASYEQYF.

The CDR3 here is CASSLRASGGAGDTQYF. For the CDR3, the DNA is TGTGCCAGCTCCCTTAGAGCTAGCGGGGGGGCCGGAGATACGCAGTATTTT. This chain joins TRBV18 and TRBJ2-3, with TRBD2 matching 12 bases. CDR1 is KGHSH and CDR2 is LQKENI in the germline V gene. The CDR3 has 17 amino acids. The ends lost 6 bases at V and 5 bases at J; junction bases unmatched: 12.

The rearrangement joins TRBV7-2 to TRBJ2-3, with D possibly TRBD1 on 6 matching bases. Trimming left V 5 bases short and J 2 bases short, with 11 bases between. In germline, CDR1 is SGHTA, CDR2 FQGNSA. CDR3 length: 14 residues. CDR3 sequence: CASSIGTPTDTQYF. The CDR3 DNA follows: TGTGCCAGCAGCATAGGGACACCCACAGATACGCAGTATTTT.

The V and J genes are TRBV5-6 and TRBJ1-5, with D maybe TRBD1 (5 bases). The germline V and J ends were trimmed by 4 bases and 7 bases, with 18 bases remaining between them. Germline V gene sequence: CDR1 SGHDT, CDR2 YYEEEE. This CDR3 has 15 amino acids. In DNA, the CDR3 is TGTGCCAGCAGCGGGGGGGGTACGGGAGAACAGCCCCAGCATTTT. Encoded protein: CASSGGGTGEQPQHF. Using reference TRBV5-6 and TRBJ1-5 for the parts outside the CDR3, the full variable domain is DAGVTQSPTHLIKTRGQQVTLRCSPKSGHDTVSWYQQALGQGPQFIFQYYEEEERQRGNFPDRFSGHQFPNYSSELNVNALLLGDSALYLCASSGGGTGEQPQHFGDGTRLSIL.

This chain connects TRBV14 to TRBJ2-1, with unresolved D. The CDR3 covers 17 residues. Germline values: CDR1 SGHDN, CDR2 FVKESK. V was pared by 4 bases and J by 8 bases, with 24 bases between. This CDR3 reads CASSLTAGPNPGDEQFF. The DNA of the CDR3 is TGTGCCAGCAGCCTCACGGCAGGTCCGAACCCGGGCGATGAGCAGTTCTTC. Combining the CDR3 with reference TRBV14 and TRBJ2-1 gives the whole variable domain EAGVTQFPSHSVIEKGQTVTLRCDPISGHDNLYWYRRVMGKEIKFLLHFVKESKQDESGMPNNRFLAERTGGTYSTLKVQPAELEDSGVYFCASSLTAGPNPGDEQFFGPGTRLTVL.

The chain links TRBV19 to TRBJ1-2; D may be TRBD1 (6 bases). This CDR3 comprises 16 residues. V lost 3 bases, J lost 5 bases, and 19 bases lay in between. Germline lookup yields CDR1 LNHDA and CDR2 SQIVND (reference sequence). The CDR3 region is CASSILWGTTRYGYTF. In DNA form, the CDR3 reads TGTGCCAGTAGTATTCTTTGGGGGACAACCAGATATGGCTACACCTTC. The variable domain in full, with the rest retrieved from reference TRBV19 and TRBJ1-2, is DGGITQSPKYLFRKEGQNVTLSCEQNLNHDAMYWYRQDPGQGLRLIYYSQIVNDFQKGDIAEGYSVSREKKESFPLTVTSAQKNPTAFYLCASSILWGTTRYGYTFGSGTRLTVV.

The chain joins TRBV5-1 to TRBJ2-3; no clear D gene. The CDR3 contains 15 residues. V was trimmed by 4 bases and J by 7 bases, leaving 19 bases between them. Germline V gene sequence: CDR1 SGHRS, CDR2 YFSETQ. As DNA, the CDR3 is TGCGCCAGCAGCATCCAACCCGATGGGGTATATACGCAGTATTTT. As protein: CASSIQPDGVYTQYF. The full variable domain, rest sourced from reference TRBV5-1 and TRBJ2-3, is KAGVTQTPRYLIKTRGQQVTLSCSPISGHRSVSWYQQTPGQGLQFLFEYFSETQRNKGNFPGRFSGRQFSNSRSEMNVSTLELGDSALYLCASSIQPDGVYTQYFGPGTRLTVL.

The V and J genes are TRBV25-1 and TRBJ2-5, with D uncertain. The germline V gene has CDR1 MGHDK and CDR2 SYGVNS. Trimming stripped 0 bases from V and 4 bases from J, with 6 bases between. The CDR3 is 13 residues long. The CDR3 coding sequence is TGTGCCAGCAGTGAATATGTAAGAGAGACCCAGTACTTC. Its protein is CASSEYVRETQYF.

With respect to this clone: Other DNA sequences from this sample encode an identical CDR3 as well. This rearrangement joins TRBV28 to TRBJ1-4, with D possibly being TRBD1 (6 bases). Germline V lookup: CDR1 MDHEN, CDR2 SYDVKM. Trimming shortened V by 3 bases and J by 8 bases, and 10 bases separated the two germline ends. The CDR3 loop spans 13 amino acids. The CDR3 here is CASSLDSLEKLFF. The CDR3 coding sequence is TGTGCCAGCAGTTTGGACAGTCTCGAAAAACTGTTTTTT.

V usage is TRBV4-1 and J usage is TRBJ1-2; 11 positions agree with TRBD1. This CDR3 comprises 15 residues. V dropped 4 bases and J dropped 6; count of bases not matched to a gene: 7. From germline, CDR1 is MGHRA and CDR2 YSYEKL. CDR3 sequence (DNA): TGCGCCAGCAGCCTGTCAAGGGACAGGGGGAATGGCTACACCTTC. This encodes CASSLSRDRGNGYTF.

The gene calls are TRBV29-1 and TRBJ2-7; TRBD2 might be the D (5 bases). CDR3 length equals 11 residues. CDR1 and CDR2 from the germline V gene are SQVTM and ANQGSEA. The V end lost 4 bases, the J end lost 4 bases, and 8 bases lay between the germline ends. The CDR3 region has the DNA TGCAGCGTTGGAGGAGGTTACGAGCAGTACTTC. Its translation: CSVGGGYEQYF.

The V and J genes are TRBV5-1 and TRBJ2-2; D not resolved. The V and J ends lost 0 bases and 9 bases respectively, with 6 bases between them. This CDR3 region has 12 residues. Germline CDR1 and CDR2: SGHRS and YFSETQ. The CDR3 DNA follows: TGCGCCAGCAGCTTGGTTGCGAGGGAGCTGTTTTTT. Translated: CASSLVARELFF.

The genes are TRBV4-3 and TRBJ1-1; 8 positions match TRBD1. In germline, CDR1 is LGHNA, CDR2 YSLEER. V dropped 3 bases and J dropped 3; count of bases not matched to a gene: 6. This CDR3 spans 15 amino acids. The CDR3, as DNA: TGCGCCAGCAGCCAGGACAGGGTAGCGTACACTGAAGCTTTCTTT. Its translation is CASSQDRVAYTEAFF.

V usage is TRBV11-2 and J usage is TRBJ1-1, with a tentative D call TRBD1 (6 bases). Trimming shortened V by 5 bases and J by 5 bases, and 12 bases separated the two germline ends. The CDR3 loop spans 13 amino acids. Germline values: CDR1 SGHAT, CDR2 FQNNGV. CDR3: CASSPGTGTEAFF. As DNA, the CDR3 is TGTGCCAGCAGCCCCGGCACAGGGACTGAAGCTTTCTTT. Using reference TRBV11-2 and TRBJ1-1 for the parts outside the CDR3, the full variable domain is EAGVAQSPRYKIIEKRQSVAFWCNPISGHATLYWYQQILGQGPKLLIQFQNNGVVDDSQLPKDRFSAERLKGVDSTLKIQPAKLEDSAVYLCASSPGTGTEAFFGQGTRLTVV.

This chain uses TRBV19 with TRBJ2-7; 10 nucleotides agree with TRBD2. The CDR3 is 16 residues long. CDR1 and CDR2 from the germline V gene are LNHDA and SQIVND (reference sequence). V shed 3 bases and J 0 bases; nucleotides not matched to a gene: 5. The CDR3 bases are TGTGCCAGTAGTATTCTAGCGGGGGAGGTCTCCTACGAGCAGTACTTC. It translates to CASSILAGEVSYEQYF.

The CDR3, as DNA: TGCGCTACCTCAGCGGGGAGGCCTCCGGGAGATACGCAGTATTTT. Amino acids: CATSAGRPPGDTQYF. The V call is TRBV4-3, the J call TRBJ2-3, with 7 bases matching TRBD2. The CDR3 has 15 amino acids. The germline CDR1 and CDR2 sequences are LGHNA and YSLEER.

The V and J genes are TRBV11-3 and TRBJ2-7; TRBD1 matches 9 bases. This CDR3 has 15 amino acids. Germline trimming cut 4 bases from V and 0 bases from J; bases unmatched to any gene: 4. The germline V gene encodes CDR1 SGHNT and CDR2 YENEEA. In nucleotides, the CDR3 is TGTGCCAGCAGCTCCGGGACAGGGACCTCCTACGAGCAGTACTTC. It translates to CASSSGTGTSYEQYF.